A single sample is the source of the 22 T cell receptor beta chains below, sequenced in a study of blood T cell repertoires in COVID-19. Data came from immunoSEQ multiplex PCR; TCRdb stores just in-frame clones and leaves some out. This sample has about 140,000 clones, with around 80% found just once. The sample taken for sequencing was peripheral blood. Receptors were obtained from a man between 60 and 70 years old with acute or convalescent COVID-19.

The rearrangement uses TRBV3-1 (or the pseudogene TRBV3-2) and TRBJ2-2; D is perhaps TRBD1 (6 bases). V lost 2 bases to trimming and J lost 0 bases, with 13 bases between them. This CDR3 has 17 residues. The germline V gene has CDR1 LGHDT and CDR2 YNNKEL (reference sequence). Here the CDR3 DNA reads TGTGCCAGCAGCCAACTCGGGACACCTCCGAACACCGGGGAGCTGTTTTTT. Its translation is CASSQLGTPPNTGELFF.

The chain has TRBV30 and TRBJ1-6; 12 bases are a match to TRBD1. CDR1 is GTSNPN and CDR2 is SVGIG in the germline V gene (reference sequence). The CDR3 is 17 residues long. The junction had 4 bases not matched to a gene; V was cut back by 4 bases and J by 0 bases. CDR3 in amino acids: CAWNSGQGASYNSPLHF. CDR3 DNA sequence: TGTGCCTGGAATTCGGGACAGGGGGCCTCCTATAATTCACCCCTCCACTTT.

This clone occurred many times. This chain uses TRBV25-1 with TRBJ1-1; possibly TRBD1 for D (6 bases). CDR3 size: 14 residues. Trimming pared 7 bases from V and 1 base from J, leaving 13 bases between. Germline V CDR1 and CDR2: MGHDK, SYGVNS. As DNA, the CDR3 is TGTGCCAGCACCTACTCGACAGGGAACACTGAAGCTTTCTTT. It codes for CASTYSTGNTEAFF.

The rearrangement uses TRBV2 and TRBJ2-1; 14 nucleotides agree with TRBD2. CDR3 length: 14 amino acids. Germline CDR1 SNHLY, CDR2 FYNNEI. V shed 7 bases and J 10 bases; nucleotides not matched to a gene: 6. CDR3 coding DNA: TGTGCCAGCAACGGACTAGCGGGAGGCCAGGAGCAGTTCTTC. Amino acid sequence: CASNGLAGGQEQFF. Full variable domain (outside the CDR3, taken from reference TRBV2 and TRBJ2-1): EPEVTQTPSHQVTQMGQEVILRCVPISNHLYFYWYRQILGQKVEFLVSFYNNEISEKSEIFDDQFSVERPDGSNFTLKIRSTKLEDSAMYFCASNGLAGGQEQFFGPGTRLTVL.

This clone was observed a handful of times. This chain links TRBV6-5 with TRBJ2-2; D is possibly TRBD1 (7 bases). Germline lookup yields CDR1 MNHEY and CDR2 SVGAGI. This CDR3 spans 14 amino acids. V was pared by 6 bases and J by 6 bases, with 14 bases between. The CDR3 region has the DNA TGTGCCAGCAGCCCACAGGGGAGGTCCGGGGAGCTGTTTTTT. Its protein product is CASSPQGRSGELFF.

The CDR3 region is CAWSLTGRNQPQHF. CDR3 bases: TGTGCCTGGAGTTTGACAGGTCGCAATCAGCCCCAGCATTTT. J is TRBJ1-5 and V is TRBV30, with a weak D call TRBD1 (6 bases). Germline values: CDR1 GTSNPN, CDR2 SVGIG (reference sequence). With 2 bases removed from V and 2 bases from J, the gap between germline ends came to 10 bases. This CDR3 has 14 residues. The entire variable domain, with the rest obtained from reference TRBV30 and TRBJ1-5, is as follows: SQTIHQWPATLVQPVGSPLSLECTVEGTSNPNLYWYRQAAGRGLQLLFYSVGIGQISSEVPQNLSASRPQDRQFILSSKKLLLSDSGFYLCAWSLTGRNQPQHFGDGTRLSIL.

The CDR3 sequence is CASSPQGMTSYEQYF. The DNA for the CDR3 is TGTGCCAGCTCACCTCAGGGGATGACGTCCTACGAGCAGTACTTC. The chain has TRBV18 and TRBJ2-7; D may be TRBD1 (6 bases). The length of the CDR3 is 15 residues. V was clipped by 3 bases and J by 1 base, with 13 bases between them. Per the germline V gene, CDR1 is KGHSH and CDR2 is LQKENI.

The V and J genes are TRBV27 and TRBJ1-5; a possible D gene is TRBD1 (6 bases). The CDR3 totals 13 residues. Trimming took 7 bases from V and 5 from J, leaving 12 bases between them. CDR1 and CDR2 from the germline V gene are MNHEY and SMNVEV (reference sequence). The CDR3 sequence is CASTHDRYQPQHF. In DNA, the CDR3 is TGTGCCAGCACCCACGACAGGTATCAGCCCCAGCATTTT.

The J gene is TRBJ2-7, the V gene TRBV28; 9 positions match TRBD2. The CDR3 has 15 residues. V lost 2 bases and J lost 4; bases outside the gene matches: 6. Germline CDR1 and CDR2: MDHEN and SYDVKM. CDR3 residues: CASSLVAGGLYEQYF. As DNA, the CDR3 is TGTGCCAGCAGTTTAGTCGCGGGAGGGCTTTACGAGCAGTACTTC.

The chain is built from TRBV5-6 and TRBJ1-5; the match to TRBD1 covers 10 bases. Germline values: CDR1 SGHDT, CDR2 YYEEEE. The CDR3 covers 16 residues. With 1 base clipped from V and 6 bases from J, the junction kept 7 bases outside the gene matches. The CDR3 nucleotides read TGTGCCAGCAGCTTGTGGGACAGGGGTTCTAGTCAGCCCCAGCATTTT. This codes for CASSLWDRGSSQPQHF.

The chain uses TRBV6-1 and TRBJ1-1; TRBD1 agrees at 7 bases. The V and J ends lost 5 bases and 2 bases, in that order; junction bases with no gene match: 8. Germline V gene sequence: CDR1 MNHNS, CDR2 SASEGT. The CDR3 runs 15 residues. CDR3 bases: TGTGCCAGCAGTTCCCACGGGGACAGCAACACTGAAGCTTTCTTT. This encodes CASSSHGDSNTEAFF.

This chain uses TRBV28 with TRBJ1-2, with 12 bases that match TRBD1. The length of the CDR3 is 16 residues. Germline assignment: CDR1 MDHEN and CDR2 SYDVKM. Trimming removed 3 bases from V and 8 bases from J; junction bases left unmatched: 10. Here the CDR3 reads CASSFSGDRGLRGYTF. The CDR3, as DNA: TGTGCCAGCAGTTTCTCGGGGGACAGGGGGCTTAGGGGCTACACCTTC.

This chain links TRBV6-1 with TRBJ1-2; no clear D. The CDR3 is 14 residues long. The V and J ends lost 2 bases and 4 bases respectively, with 11 bases between them. In germline, CDR1 is MNHNS, CDR2 SASEGT. Written as DNA, the CDR3 is TGTGCCAGCAGTGAAAGCCTGAGTGCCTATGGCTACACCTTC. Its translation: CASSESLSAYGYTF.

CDR3 nucleotide sequence: TGTGCCAGCAGTTACCATAATACAGGGAAACGTGAAGCTTTCTTT. This codes for CASSYHNTGKREAFF. The chain recombines TRBV6-5 with TRBJ1-1, with D tentatively TRBD1 (6 bases). There are 15 residues in the CDR3. Germline CDR1 and CDR2: MNHEY and SVGAGI. V dropped 2 bases and J dropped 7 bases, with 17 bases sitting between them.

The rearrangement joins TRBV29-1 to TRBJ2-1; TRBD2 might be the D (5 bases). The CDR3 sequence is 13 residues long. Germline V gene lookup returns CDR1 SQVTM and CDR2 ANQGSEA. V was cut by 0 bases and J by 12 bases, with 15 bases left in between. The CDR3: CSVEEMRVQAQFF. Here the CDR3 DNA reads TGCAGCGTTGAAGAAATGCGGGTCCAGGCGCAGTTCTTC.

This clone has only one observation. The chain carries TRBV9 and TRBJ2-7; 11 bases map to TRBD2. CDR3 length equals 15 residues. Losses at the gene ends were 4 bases for V and 9 bases for J; bases not matched to a gene: 12. Germline V gene lookup returns CDR1 SGDLS and CDR2 YYNGEE. CDR3 amino acids: CASSLVAGGPTVQYF. The CDR3 coding sequence is TGTGCCAGCAGCTTAGTAGCGGGAGGGCCTACAGTGCAGTACTTC.

This chain connects TRBV27 to TRBJ1-1; tentatively, D is TRBD1 (6 bases). Trimming cost V 5 bases and J 7 bases, with 14 bases left between them. The CDR3 runs 13 residues. Per germline, CDR1 MNHEY and CDR2 SMNVEV (reference sequence). CDR3 amino acids: CASSTRGWGEAFF. DNA for the CDR3: TGTGCCAGCAGTACCAGGGGATGGGGTGAAGCTTTCTTT.

This sequence joins TRBV7-2 and TRBJ1-6; D unresolved. The germline V gene encodes CDR1 SGHTA and CDR2 FQGNSA. Trimming stripped 1 base from V and 7 bases from J, with 11 bases between. This CDR3 is 15 amino acids long. The CDR3 DNA follows: TGTGCCAGCAGCTTAGGAGGGCAAGGGAATTCACCCCTCCACTTT. This sequence encodes CASSLGGQGNSPLHF. Drawing the rest from reference TRBV7-2 and TRBJ1-6, the complete variable domain is GAGVSQSPSNKVTEKGKDVELRCDPISGHTALYWYRQSLGQGLEFLIYFQGNSAPDKSGLPSDRFSAERTGGSVSTLTIQRTQQEDSAVYLCASSLGGQGNSPLHFGNGTRLTVT.

The CDR3 spells CASSLNWGRRNSYEQYF. In DNA form, the CDR3 reads TGTGCCAGCAGCTTAAATTGGGGGCGGAGGAACTCCTACGAGCAGTACTTC. This chain connects TRBV7-9 to TRBJ2-7, with D perhaps TRBD1 (6 bases). Trimming pared 2 bases from V and 0 bases from J, leaving 17 bases between. The CDR3 length is 17 residues. Germline lookup yields CDR1 SEHNR and CDR2 FQNEAQ (reference sequence).

In this sample, this clone turned up once. The chain links TRBV18 to TRBJ2-7; 7 bases map to TRBD1. The CDR3 is made up of 14 amino acids. The V gene end was trimmed by 3 bases and the J gene end by 7 bases; junction bases not matched to a gene: 9. The germline gives CDR1 KGHSH, CDR2 LQKENI. CDR3 in DNA: TGTGCCAGCTCACCGGTACAGGGGCTAGGTGAGCAGTACTTC. Its protein is CASSPVQGLGEQYF. Supplemented by reference TRBV18 and TRBJ2-7, the full variable domain reads NAGVMQNPRHLVRRRGQEARLRCSPMKGHSHVYWYRQLPEEGLKFMVYLQKENIIDESGMPKERFSAEFPKEGPSILRIQQVVRGDSAAYFCASSPVQGLGEQYFGPGTRLTVT.

The chain joins TRBV19 to TRBJ1-5, with a tentative D call TRBD1 (6 bases). The V gene lost 11 bases and the J gene lost 0 bases, with 14 bases spanning the gap. This CDR3 contains 14 residues. CDR1 and CDR2 (germline): LNHDA, SQIVND (reference sequence). CDR3 bases: TGTGCCTGTTCACGGGGGGCTAGCAATCAGCCCCAGCATTTT. As protein: CACSRGASNQPQHF.

A few counts support this clone. The CDR3 DNA follows: TGTGCCAGCAGCTTGGAGCTCAATCAGCCCCAGCATTTT. It specifies CASSLELNQPQHF. V and J are TRBV5-6 and TRBJ1-5; no reliable D call. This CDR3 is built from 13 residues. From germline, CDR1 is SGHDT and CDR2 YYEEEE. The germline V and J ends were trimmed by 0 bases and 3 bases, with 4 bases remaining between them. Full variable domain (rest looked up from reference TRBV5-6 and TRBJ1-5): DAGVTQSPTHLIKTRGQQVTLRCSPKSGHDTVSWYQQALGQGPQFIFQYYEEEERQRGNFPDRFSGHQFPNYSSELNVNALLLGDSALYLCASSLELNQPQHFGDGTRLSIL.